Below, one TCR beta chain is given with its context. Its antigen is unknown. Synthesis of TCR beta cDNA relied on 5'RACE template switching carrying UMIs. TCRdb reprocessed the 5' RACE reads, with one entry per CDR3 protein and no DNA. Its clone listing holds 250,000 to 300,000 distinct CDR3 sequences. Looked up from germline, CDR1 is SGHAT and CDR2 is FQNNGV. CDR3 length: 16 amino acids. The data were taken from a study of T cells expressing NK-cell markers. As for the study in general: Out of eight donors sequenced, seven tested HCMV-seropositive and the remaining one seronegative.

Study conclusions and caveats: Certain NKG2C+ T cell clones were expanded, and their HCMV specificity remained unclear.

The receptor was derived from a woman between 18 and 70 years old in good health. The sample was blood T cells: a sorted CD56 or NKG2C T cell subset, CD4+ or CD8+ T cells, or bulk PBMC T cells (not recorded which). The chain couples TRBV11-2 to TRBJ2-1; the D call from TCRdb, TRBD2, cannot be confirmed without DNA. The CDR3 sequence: CASSSALPGGYNEQFF.